This T cell receptor (beta chain) was obtained from a study of identical twins. With respect to this clonotype: Its antigen remains unknown.

Template switching supplied a universal primer site; unique molecular identifiers were carried on the cDNA. TCRdb re-analysed the 5' RACE reads in MiXCR, keeping a single row per CDR3 protein. The repertoire consists of 500,000 to 550,000 distinct CDR3 sequences, with approximately 20% occurring once and the leading ten covering about 0.48%. Study results and limitations: Possibly, invariant MAIT and iNKT cells partly confounded zero-insertion analyses.

The V end lost 3 bases, the J end lost 0 bases, and 10 bases lay between the germline ends. The CDR3 has 15 amino acids. A further study also used this sample, focusing on yellow fever vaccine responses in identical twins. That source notes: Twins' vaccine T cell response reportedly seemed partly convergent, partly personalized.

The material sequenced was CD4+ T cells sorted from blood. The sequence derives from a woman aged 18-29 years in good health. V gene TRBV12-3 or TRBV12-4 combines with J gene TRBJ2-3; D gene unclear. In DNA, the CDR3 is TGTGCCAGCAGTTTTGGGCGGCCCAGCACAGATACGCAGTATTTT. Its translation is CASSFGRPSTDTQYF.